This TCR beta chain was obtained from a study of regulatory T cells. Overall study findings and caveats: In CD3G-deficient patients, conventional CD4+ T cells were enriched for hydrophobic CDR3 residues at positions 6 and 7. Skewed V and J usage and few unique V-J pairs marked patient repertoires, most in Tregs.

In regard to this clone: As yet, its antigen is unknown.

Amplification used 52 TRBV primers and 13 TRBJ primers. Only in-frame clones appear in the TCRdb table, and some are missing; sequencing was by immunoSEQ multiplex PCR. The sample lists roughly 15,000 clones, 84% occurring once. All CD3G-deficient patients showed autoimmunity, more severe in two. At testing, patients were 2 to 39 years old, with reduced naive and increased memory T-cell proportions. Sorting split CD4+ cells into CD25-high CD127-low Tregs and CD25-low CD127-high conventional T cells. From germline, CDR1 is MNHNY and CDR2 SVGAGI (reference sequence). Losses at the gene ends were 6 bases for V and 6 bases for J; bases not matched to a gene: 3. The CDR3 is made up of 12 amino acids.

This clonotype was obtained from a person between 30 and 45 years old with CD3G deficiency. The chain links TRBV6-6 to TRBJ1-1; 8 nucleotides line up with TRBD1. Input material: conventional CD4+ T cells sorted from blood. CDR3 protein: CASSRGQAEAFF. The CDR3 DNA reads TGTGCCAGCAGCCGGGGACAGGCTGAAGCTTTCTTT.